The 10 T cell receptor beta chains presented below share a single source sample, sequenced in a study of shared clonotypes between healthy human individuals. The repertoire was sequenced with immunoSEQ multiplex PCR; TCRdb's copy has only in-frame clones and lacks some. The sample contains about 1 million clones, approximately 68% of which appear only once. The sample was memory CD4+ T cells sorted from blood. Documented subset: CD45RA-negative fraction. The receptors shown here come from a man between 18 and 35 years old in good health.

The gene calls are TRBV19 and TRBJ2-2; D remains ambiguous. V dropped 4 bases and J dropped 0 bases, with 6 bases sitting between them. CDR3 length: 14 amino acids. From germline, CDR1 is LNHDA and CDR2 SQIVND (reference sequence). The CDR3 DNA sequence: TGTGCCAGTAGTAGAGACCCGAACACCGGGGAGCTGTTTTTT. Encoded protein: CASSRDPNTGELFF.

The CDR3 loop is CSGQAVNTEAFF. Here the CDR3 DNA reads TGCAGTGGACAGGCGGTGAACACTGAAGCTTTCTTT. This rearrangement joins TRBV29-1 to TRBJ1-1; 7 bases are a match to TRBD1. The CDR3 contains 12 residues. Germline CDR1 is SQVTM and CDR2 is ANQGSEA.

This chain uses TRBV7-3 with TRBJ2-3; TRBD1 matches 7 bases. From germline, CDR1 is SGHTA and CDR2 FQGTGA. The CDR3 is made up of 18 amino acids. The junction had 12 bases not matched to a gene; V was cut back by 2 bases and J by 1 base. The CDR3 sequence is CASSLGAGGSSGTDTQYF. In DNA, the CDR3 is TGTGCCAGCAGCTTAGGCGCAGGGGGTTCAAGCGGCACAGATACGCAGTATTTT.

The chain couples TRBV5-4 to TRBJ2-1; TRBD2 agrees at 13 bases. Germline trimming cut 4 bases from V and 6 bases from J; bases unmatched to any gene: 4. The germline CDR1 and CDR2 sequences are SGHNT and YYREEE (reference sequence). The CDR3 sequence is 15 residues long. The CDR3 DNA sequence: TGTGCCAGCAGCCGCGGACTAGCGGGAGTCAATGAGCAGTTCTTC. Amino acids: CASSRGLAGVNEQFF.

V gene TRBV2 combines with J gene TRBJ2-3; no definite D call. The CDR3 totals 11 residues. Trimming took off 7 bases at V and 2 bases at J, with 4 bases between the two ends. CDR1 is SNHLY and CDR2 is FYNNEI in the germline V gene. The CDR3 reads CASTDTDTQYF. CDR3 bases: TGTGCCAGCACCGACACAGATACGCAGTATTTT. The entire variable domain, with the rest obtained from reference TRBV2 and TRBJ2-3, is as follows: EPEVTQTPSHQVTQMGQEVILRCVPISNHLYFYWYRQILGQKVEFLVSFYNNEISEKSEIFDDQFSVERPDGSNFTLKIRSTKLEDSAMYFCASTDTDTQYFGPGTRLTVL.

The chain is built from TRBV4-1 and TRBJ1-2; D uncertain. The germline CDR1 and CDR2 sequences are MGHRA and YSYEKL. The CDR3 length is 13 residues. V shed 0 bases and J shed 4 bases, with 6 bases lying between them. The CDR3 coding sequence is TGCGCCAGCAGCCAAGACACGCGCTATGGCTACACCTTC. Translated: CASSQDTRYGYTF.

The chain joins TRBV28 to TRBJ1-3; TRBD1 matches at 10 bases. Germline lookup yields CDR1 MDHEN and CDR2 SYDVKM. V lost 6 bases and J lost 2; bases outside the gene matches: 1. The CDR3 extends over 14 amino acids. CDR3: CASRGTGAGNTIYF. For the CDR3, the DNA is TGTGCCAGCAGGGGGACAGGGGCTGGAAACACCATATATTTT.

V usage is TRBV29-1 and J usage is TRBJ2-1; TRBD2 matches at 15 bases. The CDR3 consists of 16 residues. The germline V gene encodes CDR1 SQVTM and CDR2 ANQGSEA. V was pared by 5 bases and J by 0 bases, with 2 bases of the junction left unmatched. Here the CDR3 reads CSVRTSGGASYNEQFF. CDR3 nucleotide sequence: TGCAGCGTTCGGACTAGCGGGGGGGCCTCCTACAATGAGCAGTTCTTC.

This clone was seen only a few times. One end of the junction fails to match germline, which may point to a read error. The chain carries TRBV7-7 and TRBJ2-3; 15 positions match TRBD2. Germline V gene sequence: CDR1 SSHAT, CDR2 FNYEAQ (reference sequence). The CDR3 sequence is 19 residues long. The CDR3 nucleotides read TGTGCTAGCAGCCCGGGGACTAGCGGGGGGTACGGTAGCACAGATACGCAGTATTTT. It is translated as CASSPGTSGGYGSTDTQYF.

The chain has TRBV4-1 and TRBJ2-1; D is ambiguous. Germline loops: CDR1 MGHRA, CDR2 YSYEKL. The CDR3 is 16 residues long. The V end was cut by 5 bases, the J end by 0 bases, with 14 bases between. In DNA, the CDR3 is TGCGCCAGCAGCGCCGGCCAGCCAAGCTCCTACAATGAGCAGTTCTTC. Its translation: CASSAGQPSSYNEQFF.